This T cell receptor beta chain is from a study of tumor and adjacent non-tumor tissue in lung cancer. Whole-study context: On average, productive TCRbeta reads reached roughly 3.9 million per sample.

Looked up from germline, CDR1 is WSHSY and CDR2 is SAAADI. Trimming took 5 bases from V and 7 from J; bases not matched to a gene: 6. The CDR3 is 14 amino acids. RNA was extracted from bulk tissue without any cell sorting. More than 3 cm separated this lung sample from the edge of the tumor. To note about this clonotype: Likely a read error: the CDR3 ends without its conserved phenylalanine or tryptophan.

The library came from three nested PCR rounds adapted from ARM-PCR protocols. TCRdb reprocessed the multiplex PCR reads via MiXCR and lists one record per CDR3 protein. The table lists 75,000 to 90,000 distinct CDR3 sequences, more than 75% of them singletons. The chain links TRBV10-2 to TRBJ2-2, with 8 bases matching TRBD2. The TCR sequence derives from a woman in her forties or fifties with non-small cell lung cancer. Sequenced input: distant non-tumor lung tissue. The CDR3 DNA reads TGCGCCAGCAGTACAAGCGGGAGCATCGGGGAGCTGTTTTTA. Translating it yields CASSTSGSIGELFL.